The 30 T cell receptor beta chains below all came from one sample that was sequenced in a study of blood T cell repertoires in COVID-19. Libraries were prepared by immunoSEQ multiplex PCR; TCRdb keeps only in-frame clonotypes and omits some of them. Of approximately 230,000 clones in the sample, 70% to 90% are singletons; the top ten hold roughly 3%. The specimen was peripheral blood. All receptors come from a man aged 18 to 30 with active or convalescent COVID-19.

The chain uses TRBV4-3 and TRBJ2-1, with a possible D match to TRBD2 (6 bases). Germline values: CDR1 LGHNA, CDR2 YSLEER. The CDR3 consists of 13 residues. V gave up 1 base and J gave up 7 bases, with 8 bases separating them. In DNA, the CDR3 is TGCGCCAGCAGCCAAGTCAGCGGGAATGAGCAGTTCTTC. Translating it yields CASSQVSGNEQFF.

The chain has TRBV6-5 and TRBJ1-2; TRBD1 is a possible D gene (5 bases). Trimming left V 6 bases short and J 7 bases short, with 12 bases between. This CDR3 is 12 amino acids long. Germline V gene sequence: CDR1 MNHEY, CDR2 SVGAGI. In nucleotides, the CDR3 is TGTGCCAGCAGCCGGGGGGGTGGTGGCTACACCTTC. Residues: CASSRGGGGYTF.

The V call is TRBV7-3, the J call TRBJ1-1; 7 bases map to TRBD1. Losses at the gene ends were 4 bases for V and 7 bases for J; bases not matched to a gene: 6. The CDR3 has 13 residues. The germline V gene has CDR1 SGHTA and CDR2 FQGTGA. CDR3 loop: CASSSRQGFEAFF. The CDR3 DNA reads as TGTGCCAGCAGCTCCAGACAGGGATTTGAAGCTTTCTTT.

The chain couples TRBV7-2 to TRBJ2-3, with TRBD2 matching over 10 bases. This CDR3 comprises 16 residues. Looked up from germline, CDR1 is SGHTA and CDR2 is FQGNSA. The V gene end was trimmed by 8 bases and the J gene end by 4 bases; junction bases not matched to a gene: 12. CDR3 region: CASRLSSGSKADTQYF. CDR3 DNA sequence: TGTGCCAGCCGGCTGTCTAGCGGGAGTAAGGCAGATACGCAGTATTTT.

The DNA of the CDR3 is TGTGCCAGCAGCTTATGGCAGGGGAAAGAGACCCAGTACTTC. It yields the protein CASSLWQGKETQYF. The chain uses TRBV7-2 and TRBJ2-5, with D maybe TRBD1 (6 bases). The CDR3 extends over 14 amino acids. CDR1 is SGHTA and CDR2 is FQGNSA in the germline V gene. V shed 2 bases and J shed 3 bases, with 10 bases lying between them.

This clone has only one observation. The V call is TRBV30, the J call TRBJ1-4, with D perhaps matching TRBD1 (5 bases). CDR1 and CDR2 from the germline V gene are GTSNPN and SVGIG (reference sequence). V was clipped by 0 bases and J by 0 bases, with 14 bases between them. The CDR3 extends over 17 amino acids. DNA for the CDR3: TGTGCCTGGAGTGTAAGAGGAGGGGTAGCAACTAATGAAAAACTGTTTTTT. Its translation is CAWSVRGGVATNEKLFF.

This chain connects TRBV2 to TRBJ2-1, with TRBD1 matching over 7 bases. The CDR3 consists of 15 residues. The V gene's germline CDR1 is SNHLY and CDR2 FYNNEI. V shed 6 bases and J 0 bases; nucleotides not matched to a gene: 5. The CDR3 DNA reads TGTGCCAGCAGCGGACAGGTGAGCTCCTACAATGAGCAGTTCTTC. Residues: CASSGQVSSYNEQFF.

This chain joins TRBV7-2 and TRBJ1-1; D call uncertain. Trimming shortened V by 1 base and J by 10 bases, and 16 bases separated the two germline ends. In germline, CDR1 is SGHTA, CDR2 FQGNSA. The CDR3 runs to 14 residues. CDR3 bases: TGTGCCAGCAGCTTAGACCGCAGATCATTGGCAGCTTTCTTT. Translation gives CASSLDRRSLAAFF.

This clone was seen only a few times. The chain uses TRBV19 and TRBJ1-6; D may be TRBD1 (5 bases). The V end was cut by 5 bases, the J end by 0 bases, with 17 bases between. The CDR3 runs 18 residues. Germline-derived CDR1 and CDR2 are LNHDA and SQIVND (reference sequence). The CDR3 DNA reads as TGTGCCAGTAGTCCAAGACAGCCGAGGAGCTCCTATAATTCACCCCTCCACTTT. Encoded protein: CASSPRQPRSSYNSPLHF.

V is TRBV18 and J is TRBJ1-2; D not resolved. The CDR3 spans 15 residues. CDR1 is KGHSH and CDR2 is LQKENI in the germline V gene. The V gene lost 0 bases and the J gene lost 4 bases, with 12 bases spanning the gap. Here the CDR3 DNA reads TGTGCCAGCTCACCACCGAATGAGGTGCTCTATGGCTACACCTTC. Its protein is CASSPPNEVLYGYTF. Using reference TRBV18 and TRBJ1-2 for the parts outside the CDR3, the full variable domain is NAGVMQNPRHLVRRRGQEARLRCSPMKGHSHVYWYRQLPEEGLKFMVYLQKENIIDESGMPKERFSAEFPKEGPSILRIQQVVRGDSAAYFCASSPPNEVLYGYTFGSGTRLTVV.

The V call is TRBV6-5, the J call TRBJ2-1; TRBD1 aligns across 9 bases. The CDR3 contains 14 residues. Germline CDR1 is MNHEY and CDR2 is SVGAGI. Trimming cost V 4 bases and J 4 bases; bases outside gene matches: 2. Written as DNA, the CDR3 is TGTGCCAGCAGTTCCGGACAGGGGTACAATGAGCAGTTCTTC. As protein: CASSSGQGYNEQFF.

The rearrangement links TRBV19 to TRBJ1-5, with D tentatively TRBD1 (5 bases). From germline, CDR1 is LNHDA and CDR2 SQIVND (reference sequence). V shed 7 bases and J shed 7 bases, with 23 bases lying between them. This CDR3 has 16 residues. CDR3 nucleotide sequence: TGTGCCAGTATTCGCACCCCGGTGGGGCCGAGACAGCCCCAGCATTTT. Its translation: CASIRTPVGPRQPQHF.

The V call is TRBV30, the J call TRBJ1-5; the match to TRBD1 covers 8 bases. The germline gives CDR1 GTSNPN, CDR2 SVGIG (reference sequence). The CDR3 length is 15 residues. V shed 0 bases and J 7 bases; nucleotides not matched to a gene: 8. The DNA for the CDR3 is TGTGCCTGGAGTGTAAGGACAGGGTCGAGGCAGCCCCAGCATTTT. Translating gives CAWSVRTGSRQPQHF.

The CDR3 DNA reads TGTGCCACCGCGAAGGGGGCGACTAATGAAAAACTGTTTTTT. It codes for CATAKGATNEKLFF. The chain uses TRBV15 and TRBJ1-4; 7 bases map to TRBD1. Losses at the gene ends were 8 bases for V and 2 bases for J; bases not matched to a gene: 5. This CDR3 is built from 14 residues. Germline assignment: CDR1 LNHNV and CDR2 YYDKDF (reference sequence). Looking up the rest from reference TRBV15 and TRBJ1-4 gives the full variable domain: DAMVIQNPRYQVTQFGKPVTLSCSQTLNHNVMYWYQQKSSQAPKLLFHYYDKDFNNEADTPDNFQSRRPNTSFCFLDIRSPGLGDTAMYLCATAKGATNEKLFFGSGTQLSVL.

This chain uses TRBV7-9 with TRBJ2-1; 8 bases agree with TRBD1. J lost 4 bases, V lost 8 bases, and 4 bases had no gene match. The CDR3 covers 13 residues. Germline CDR1 and CDR2: SEHNR and FQNEAQ (reference sequence). The CDR3 DNA reads TGTGCCAGCGGGGACAGGAATTACAATGAGCAGTTCTTC. This gives the protein CASGDRNYNEQFF. The full variable domain, in which reference TRBV7-9 and TRBJ2-1 provide the parts outside the CDR3, is DTGVSQNPRHKITKRGQNVTFRCDPISEHNRLYWYRQTLGQGPEFLTYFQNEAQLEKSRLLSDRFSAERPKGSFSTLEIQRTEQGDSAMYLCASGDRNYNEQFFGPGTRLTVL.

This clone is a singleton in its sample. V is TRBV3-1 (or the pseudogene TRBV3-2) and J is TRBJ1-1; maybe TRBD1 (5 bases). CDR1 and CDR2 (germline): LGHDT, YNNKEL (reference sequence). This CDR3 region has 17 residues. The V end lost 0 bases, the J end lost 0 bases, and 14 bases lay between the germline ends. CDR3 residues: CASSQDKKTDMNTEAFF. In nucleotides, the CDR3 is TGTGCCAGCAGCCAAGATAAGAAGACAGACATGAACACTGAAGCTTTCTTT.

This chain connects TRBV24-1 to TRBJ2-7, with 14 bases aligning to TRBD2. The germline V gene encodes CDR1 KGHDR and CDR2 SFDVKD. After removal of 9 bases from V and 6 bases from J, the junction contained 9 bases not matched to a gene. This CDR3 contains 15 residues. Written as DNA, the CDR3 is TGTGCCACCGGGACTAGCGGGGGCTTTCTCTGCGAGCAGTACTTC. Its protein product is CATGTSGGFLCEQYF.

This clone was found a few times. The rearrangement uses TRBV27 and TRBJ1-5; D perhaps matches TRBD1 (5 bases). In germline, CDR1 is MNHEY, CDR2 SMNVEV (reference sequence). The CDR3 has 15 amino acids. V lost 8 bases to trimming and J lost 4 bases, with 18 bases between them. CDR3 bases: TGTGCCAGCGGTCCGGGGGACTTTAGAAATCAGCCCCAGCATTTT. Residues: CASGPGDFRNQPQHF.

This chain joins TRBV5-4 and TRBJ1-1, with TRBD1 as a possible D gene (5 bases). The V gene lost 4 bases and the J gene lost 0 bases, with 7 bases spanning the gap. The CDR3 is 13 amino acids. Germline CDR1 reads SGHNT; CDR2 reads YYREEE (reference sequence). DNA of the CDR3: TGTGCCAGCAGCCGGACAATGAACACTGAAGCTTTCTTT. Encoded protein: CASSRTMNTEAFF. Full variable domain (missing parts from reference TRBV5-4 and TRBJ1-1): ETGVTQSPTHLIKTRGQQVTLRCSSQSGHNTVSWYQQALGQGPQFIFQYYREEENGRGNFPPRFSGLQFPNYSSELNVNALELDDSALYLCASSRTMNTEAFFGQGTRLTVV.

V gene TRBV19 combines with J gene TRBJ1-2; 10 bases are a match to TRBD1. Germline CDR1 is LNHDA and CDR2 is SQIVND (reference sequence). The J segment lost 4 bases and the V segment lost 7 bases, leaving 12 bases of the junction unmatched. This CDR3 is built from 16 residues. The CDR3 coding sequence is TGTGCCAGTACCATTCCCGGGACAGGGGACTTCTATGGCTACACCTTC. Its translation: CASTIPGTGDFYGYTF.

This clone was recorded a few times. The rearrangement links TRBV11-2 to TRBJ2-7, with 12 positions matching TRBD2. Germline lookup yields CDR1 SGHAT and CDR2 FQNNGV. Germline trimming cut 1 base from V and 4 bases from J; bases unmatched to any gene: 5. CDR3 size: 16 residues. The CDR3 loop is CASSLGGTSGWYEQYF. CDR3 nucleotide sequence: TGTGCCAGCAGCTTAGGCGGGACTAGCGGGTGGTACGAGCAGTACTTC.

The genes are TRBV13 and TRBJ1-2; 9 positions agree with TRBD1. With V trimmed by 5 bases and J by 8 bases, 12 bases remained unmatched. Germline V lookup: CDR1 PRHDT, CDR2 FYEKMQ (reference sequence). The CDR3 covers 15 residues. CDR3 amino acids: CASSPGTGLGSGYTF. In DNA, the CDR3 is TGTGCCAGCAGCCCTGGGACAGGGCTTGGATCCGGCTACACCTTC.

This clone showed up just a few times. The rearrangement links TRBV7-3 to TRBJ1-1; D is unclear. The V end lost 5 bases, the J end lost 6 bases, and 19 bases lay between the germline ends. CDR1 SGHTA and CDR2 FQGTGA come from the germline V gene. This CDR3 is 15 amino acids long. Here the CDR3 DNA reads TGTGCCAGCAGCGAGACCCAGACGGAGGGATCTGAAGCTTTCTTT. This codes for CASSETQTEGSEAFF.

The chain couples TRBV7-9 to TRBJ1-6; 10 bases line up with TRBD1. After removal of 3 bases from V and 9 bases from J, the junction contained 2 bases not matched to a gene. Germline assignment: CDR1 SEHNR and CDR2 FQNEAQ (reference sequence). The CDR3 has 14 amino acids. The CDR3 sequence: CASSLTGGGSPLHF. CDR3 nucleotide sequence: TGTGCCAGCAGCTTGACAGGGGGCGGTTCACCCCTCCACTTT.

The chain carries TRBV25-1 and TRBJ1-1; tentative D call: TRBD1 (5 bases). The CDR3 is 12 amino acids. The V and J ends lost 6 bases and 5 bases respectively, with 10 bases between them. The germline CDR1 and CDR2 sequences are MGHDK and SYGVNS. Written as DNA, the CDR3 is TGTGCCAGCAGCCAGGGCCGAACTGAAGCTTTCTTT. Translation: CASSQGRTEAFF.

The V call is TRBV5-1, the J call TRBJ1-1; TRBD1 aligns across 11 bases. The V and J ends lost 2 bases and 3 bases, in that order; junction bases with no gene match: 6. Germline assignment: CDR1 SGHRS and CDR2 YFSETQ. The CDR3 is made up of 16 amino acids. CDR3 bases: TGCGCCAGCAGCTTCGGACAGGGGGCGCGGGACACTGAAGCTTTCTTT. It is translated as CASSFGQGARDTEAFF.

The chain employs TRBV27 and TRBJ2-4; possibly TRBD2 for D (6 bases). Germline V CDR1 and CDR2: MNHEY, SMNVEV (reference sequence). The CDR3 is made up of 17 amino acids. With 7 bases removed from V and 1 base from J, the gap between germline ends came to 20 bases. In DNA, the CDR3 is TGTGCCAGCACCCCGGGACTGCCCCCCCCGGCCAAAAACATTCAGTACTTC. It yields the protein CASTPGLPPPAKNIQYF.

This chain connects TRBV6-1 to TRBJ2-3; 7 bases are shared with TRBD2. After removal of 4 bases from V and 0 bases from J, the junction contained 7 bases not matched to a gene. There are 16 residues in the CDR3. CDR1 and CDR2 (germline): MNHNS, SASEGT. The CDR3 DNA sequence: TGTGCCAGCAGTGCTACCTCCGGGGGGAGCACAGATACGCAGTATTTT. It yields the protein CASSATSGGSTDTQYF.

The J gene is TRBJ2-1, the V gene TRBV20-1, with D possibly TRBD2 on 5 matching bases. CDR3 length equals 11 residues. The germline V gene has CDR1 DFQATT and CDR2 SNEGSKA (reference sequence). The germline V and J ends were trimmed by 6 bases and 7 bases, with 10 bases remaining between them. In nucleotides, the CDR3 is TGCAGTGCCCATCGAGGGAATGAGCAGTTCTTC. Its translation: CSAHRGNEQFF.

V is TRBV6-5 and J is TRBJ2-1; TRBD1 agrees at 9 bases. There are 14 residues in the CDR3. Trimming took 6 bases from V and 8 from J; bases not matched to a gene: 8. Germline V gene data show CDR1 as MNHEY and CDR2 as SVGAGI. CDR3 amino acids: CASRRDRAVYEQFF. CDR3 sequence (DNA): TGTGCCAGCAGGCGGGACAGGGCCGTCTATGAGCAGTTCTTC.